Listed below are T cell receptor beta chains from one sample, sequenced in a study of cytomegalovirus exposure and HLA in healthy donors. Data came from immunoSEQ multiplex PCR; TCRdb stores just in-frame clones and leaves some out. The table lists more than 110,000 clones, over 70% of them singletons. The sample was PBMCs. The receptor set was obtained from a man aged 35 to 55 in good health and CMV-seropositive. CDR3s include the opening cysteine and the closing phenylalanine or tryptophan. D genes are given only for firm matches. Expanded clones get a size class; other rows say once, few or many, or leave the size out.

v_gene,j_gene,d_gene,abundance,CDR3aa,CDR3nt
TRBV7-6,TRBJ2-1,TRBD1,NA,CASSSRQGQHNEQFF,TGTGCCAGCAGCTCCCGACAGGGTCAGCACAATGAGCAGTTCTTC
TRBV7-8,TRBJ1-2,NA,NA,CASSPDRTPRSTF,TGTGCCAGCAGCCCAGACAGGACCCCTAGAAGCACCTTC
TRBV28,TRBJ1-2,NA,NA,CASSLGGTLGNYGYTF,TGTGCCAGCAGTTTGGGGGGGACTTTGGGGAACTATGGCTACACCTTC
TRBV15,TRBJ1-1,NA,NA,CATSRDYWGQNTEAFF,TGTGCCACCAGCAGAGATTACTGGGGGCAGAACACTGAAGCTTTCTTT
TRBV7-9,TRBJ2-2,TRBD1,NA,CASIEPQQGAGTGELFF,TGTGCCAGCATCGAACCCCAGCAGGGGGCAGGGACCGGGGAGCTGTTTTTT
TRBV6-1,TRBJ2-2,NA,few,CASSPKTGSDGELFF,TGTGCCAGCAGTCCGAAGACAGGTAGTGACGGGGAGCTGTTTTTT
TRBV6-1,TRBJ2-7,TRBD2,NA,CASSMRGGYEQYF,TGTGCCAGCAGTATGCGGGGGGGCTACGAGCAGTACTTC
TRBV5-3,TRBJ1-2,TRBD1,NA,CARSLNRGDYGYTF,TGTGCCAGAAGCTTAAACAGGGGTGACTATGGCTACACCTTC
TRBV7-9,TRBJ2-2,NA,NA,CASSLAAGNTGELFF,TGTGCCAGCAGCTTAGCGGCAGGGAACACCGGGGAGCTGTTTTTT
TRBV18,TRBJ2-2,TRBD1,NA,CASSLQGASNTGELFF,TGTGCCAGCTCACTACAGGGGGCGAGTAACACCGGGGAGCTGTTTTTT
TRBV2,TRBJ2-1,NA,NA,CASSVGYFNEQFF,TGTGCCAGCAGTGTCGGGTATTTCAATGAGCAGTTCTTC
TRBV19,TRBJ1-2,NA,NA,CASLFSKEEYGYTF,TGTGCCAGTCTTTTCTCGAAGGAGGAGTATGGCTACACCTTC
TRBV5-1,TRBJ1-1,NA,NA,CASSSWTGTEAFF,TGCGCCAGCAGCTCGTGGACGGGGACTGAAGCTTTCTTT
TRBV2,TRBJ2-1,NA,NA,CASLAGLFRNEQFF,TGTGCCAGTCTGGCGGGACTGTTCCGAAATGAGCAGTTCTTC
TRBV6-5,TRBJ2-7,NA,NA,CASRGTTYEQYF,TGTGCCAGCAGGGGGACAACCTACGAGCAGTACTTC
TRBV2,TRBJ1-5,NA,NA,CASSGTWHQPQHF,TGTGCCAGCAGCGGGACTTGGCATCAGCCCCAGCATTTT
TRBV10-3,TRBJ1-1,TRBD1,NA,CAISESGQGTEAFF,TGTGCCATCAGTGAAAGTGGACAGGGGACTGAAGCTTTCTTT
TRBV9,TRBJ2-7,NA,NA,CASSVGYVRGYEQYF,TGTGCCAGCAGCGTAGGGTACGTAAGGGGCTACGAGCAGTACTTC
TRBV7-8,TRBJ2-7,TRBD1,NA,CASSLGAGGGYEQYF,TGTGCCAGCAGCTTAGGTGCAGGGGGCGGTTACGAGCAGTACTTC
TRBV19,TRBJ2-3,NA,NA,CASSPGRTDTQYF,TGTGCCAGTAGTCCGGGGAGGACAGATACGCAGTATTTT
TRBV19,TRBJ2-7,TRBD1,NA,CASSPYSTGTGRSYEQYF,TGTGCCAGTAGTCCCTACTCAACCGGGACAGGACGCTCCTACGAGCAGTACTTC
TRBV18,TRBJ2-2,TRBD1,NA,CASSSLRTGDTNTGELFF,TGTGCCAGCTCATCCCTTCGGACAGGGGACACGAACACCGGGGAGCTGTTTTTT
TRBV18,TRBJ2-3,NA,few,CASSPLDEATQYF,TGTGCCAGCTCACCACTGGATGAGGCGACGCAGTATTTT
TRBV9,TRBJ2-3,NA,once,CATKSDTQYF,TGTGCCACGAAAAGCGATACGCAGTATTTT
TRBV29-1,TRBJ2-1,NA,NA,CSALKTEGTFGNEQFF,TGCAGCGCCCTCAAAACGGAGGGTACCTTTGGGAATGAGCAGTTCTTC
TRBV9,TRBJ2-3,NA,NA,CASSGTGGTDTQYF,TGTGCCAGCAGCGGGACGGGGGGCACAGATACGCAGTATTTT
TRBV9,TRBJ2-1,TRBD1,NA,CASSEEEDRGWNEQFF,TGTGCCAGCAGCGAGGAGGAGGACAGGGGGTGGAATGAGCAGTTCTTC
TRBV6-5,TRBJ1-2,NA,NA,CASRRQQNYGYTF,TGTGCCAGCAGGCGACAGCAAAACTATGGGTACACCTTC
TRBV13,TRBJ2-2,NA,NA,CASSLGRSAAGGELFF,TGTGCCAGCAGCTTAGGCCGTAGCGCGGCCGGCGGGGAGCTGTTTTTT
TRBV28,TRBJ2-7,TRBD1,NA,CASSLGTDYEQYF,TGTGCCAGCAGTTTGGGGACAGACTACGAGCAGTACTTC
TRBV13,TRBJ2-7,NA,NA,CASSHGFGGYEQYF,TGTGCCAGCAGCCACGGGTTCGGCGGCTACGAGCAGTACTTC
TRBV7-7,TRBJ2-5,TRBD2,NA,CASSRGRQETQYF,TGTGCTAGCAGCCGCGGGAGGCAAGAGACCCAGTACTTC
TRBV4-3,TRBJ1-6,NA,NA,CASSQARGTKSDNSPLHF,TGCGCCAGCAGCCAGGCCCGGGGGACTAAATCAGATAATTCACCCCTCCACTTT
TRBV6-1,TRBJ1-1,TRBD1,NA,CASSGTGLKVNTEAFF,TGTGCCAGCAGTGGGACAGGTTTGAAAGTGAACACTGAAGCTTTCTTT
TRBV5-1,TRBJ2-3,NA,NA,CASSLGGGGARDTQYF,TGCGCCAGCAGCCTGGGGGGTGGGGGGGCGCGAGATACGCAGTATTTT
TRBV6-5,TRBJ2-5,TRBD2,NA,CASSPRGEWGETQYF,TGTGCCAGCAGCCCCCGGGGGGAGTGGGGAGAGACCCAGTACTTC
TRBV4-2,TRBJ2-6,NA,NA,CASSQAGQRHSGANVLTF,TGTGCCAGCAGCCAAGCCGGACAGCGTCACTCTGGGGCCAACGTCCTGACTTTC